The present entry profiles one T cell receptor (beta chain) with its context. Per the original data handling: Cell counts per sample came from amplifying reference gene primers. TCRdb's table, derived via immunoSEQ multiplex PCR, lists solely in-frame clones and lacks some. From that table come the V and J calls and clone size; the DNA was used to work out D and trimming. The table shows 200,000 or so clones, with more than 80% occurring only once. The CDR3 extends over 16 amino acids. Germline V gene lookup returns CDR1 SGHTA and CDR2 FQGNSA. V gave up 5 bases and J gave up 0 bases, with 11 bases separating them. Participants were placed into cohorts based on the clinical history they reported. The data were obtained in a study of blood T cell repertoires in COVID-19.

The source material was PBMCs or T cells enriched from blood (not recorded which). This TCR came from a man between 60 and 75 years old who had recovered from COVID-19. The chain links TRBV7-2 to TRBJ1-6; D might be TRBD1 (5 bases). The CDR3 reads CASSPVDSSYNSPLHF. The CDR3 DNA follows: TGTGCCAGCAGCCCAGTCGACAGCTCCTATAATTCACCCCTCCACTTT.